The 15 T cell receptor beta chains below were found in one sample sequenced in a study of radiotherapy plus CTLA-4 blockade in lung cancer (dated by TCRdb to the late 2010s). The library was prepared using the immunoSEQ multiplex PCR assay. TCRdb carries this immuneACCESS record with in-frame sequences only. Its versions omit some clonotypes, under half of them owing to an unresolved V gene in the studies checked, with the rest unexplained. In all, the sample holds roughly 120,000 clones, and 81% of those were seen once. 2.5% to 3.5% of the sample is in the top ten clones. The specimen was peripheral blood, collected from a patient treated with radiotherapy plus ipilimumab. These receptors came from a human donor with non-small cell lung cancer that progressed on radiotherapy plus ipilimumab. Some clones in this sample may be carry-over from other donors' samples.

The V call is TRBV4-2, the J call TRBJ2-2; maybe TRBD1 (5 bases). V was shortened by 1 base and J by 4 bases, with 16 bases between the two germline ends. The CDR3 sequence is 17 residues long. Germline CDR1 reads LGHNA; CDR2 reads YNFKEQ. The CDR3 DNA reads TGTGCCAGCAGCCAAGTTCAGGGAACAAGGATCACCGGGGAGCTGTTTTTT. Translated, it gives CASSQVQGTRITGELFF.

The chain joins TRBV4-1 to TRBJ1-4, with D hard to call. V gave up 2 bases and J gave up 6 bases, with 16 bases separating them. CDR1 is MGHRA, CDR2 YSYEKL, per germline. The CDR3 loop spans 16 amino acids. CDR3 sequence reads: CASSQLYLLGDEKLFF. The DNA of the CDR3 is TGCGCCAGCAGCCAACTCTACTTGTTGGGAGATGAAAAACTGTTTTTT.

CDR3 coding DNA: TGTGCCAGCAGCTCGGACGGTTTATACCAAGAGACCCAGTACTTC. Protein: CASSSDGLYQETQYF. The chain carries TRBV5-6 and TRBJ2-5; D is unclear. V was cut by 3 bases and J by 0 bases, with 12 bases left in between. This CDR3 contains 15 residues. The V gene's germline CDR1 is SGHDT and CDR2 YYEEEE.

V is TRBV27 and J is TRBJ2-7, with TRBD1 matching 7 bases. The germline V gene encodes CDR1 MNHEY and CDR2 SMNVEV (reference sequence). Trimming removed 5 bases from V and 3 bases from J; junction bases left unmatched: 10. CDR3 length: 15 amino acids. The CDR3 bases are TGTGCCAGCAGTAAGATAGGCGACAGGGTCTACGAGCAGTACTTC. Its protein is CASSKIGDRVYEQYF.

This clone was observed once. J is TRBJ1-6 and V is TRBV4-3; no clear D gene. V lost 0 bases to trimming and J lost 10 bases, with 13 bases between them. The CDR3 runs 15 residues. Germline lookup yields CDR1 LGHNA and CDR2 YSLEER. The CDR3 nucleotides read TGCGCCAGCAGCCAAGATCTGGGTGGGGTGTCACCCCTCCACTTT. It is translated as CASSQDLGGVSPLHF.

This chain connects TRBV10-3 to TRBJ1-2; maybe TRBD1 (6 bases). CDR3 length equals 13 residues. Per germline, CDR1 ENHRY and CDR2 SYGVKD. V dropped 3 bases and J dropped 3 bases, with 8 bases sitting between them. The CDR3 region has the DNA TGTGCCATCAGTGACGGACAGTACTATGGCTACACCTTC. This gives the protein CAISDGQYYGYTF.

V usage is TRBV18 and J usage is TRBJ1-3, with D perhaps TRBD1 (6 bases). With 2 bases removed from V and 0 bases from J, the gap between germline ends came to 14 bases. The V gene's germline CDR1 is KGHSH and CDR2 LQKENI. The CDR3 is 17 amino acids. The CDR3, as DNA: TGTGCCAGCTCACCAATCACGGGGGCGAGCTCTGGAAACACCATATATTTT. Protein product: CASSPITGASSGNTIYF.

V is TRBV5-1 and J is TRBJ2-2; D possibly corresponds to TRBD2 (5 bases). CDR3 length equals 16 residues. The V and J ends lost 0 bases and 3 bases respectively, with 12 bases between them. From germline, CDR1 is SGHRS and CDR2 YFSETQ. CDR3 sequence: CASSLAGFGDTGELFF. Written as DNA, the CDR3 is TGCGCCAGCAGCTTGGCGGGGTTCGGAGACACCGGGGAGCTGTTTTTT. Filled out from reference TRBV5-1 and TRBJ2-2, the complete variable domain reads KAGVTQTPRYLIKTRGQQVTLSCSPISGHRSVSWYQQTPGQGLQFLFEYFSETQRNKGNFPGRFSGRQFSNSRSEMNVSTLELGDSALYLCASSLAGFGDTGELFFGEGSRLTVL.

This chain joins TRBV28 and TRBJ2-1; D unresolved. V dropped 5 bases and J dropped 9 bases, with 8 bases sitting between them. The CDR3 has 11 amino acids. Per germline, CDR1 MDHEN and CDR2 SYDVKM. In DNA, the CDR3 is TGTGCCAGCAGTCCACACGGTGAGCAGTTCTTC. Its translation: CASSPHGEQFF.

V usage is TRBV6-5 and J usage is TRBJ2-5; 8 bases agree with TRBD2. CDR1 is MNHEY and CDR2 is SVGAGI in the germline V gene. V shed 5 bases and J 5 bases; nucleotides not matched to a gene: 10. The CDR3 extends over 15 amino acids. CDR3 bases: TGTGCCAGCAGTCGTCCGGCGGGGGGAGGTGAGACCCAGTACTTC. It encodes CASSRPAGGGETQYF.

The chain's CDR3 is CASSLGAYEQYF. Written as DNA, the CDR3 is TGTGCCAGCAGCCTTGGGGCCTACGAGCAGTACTTC. The chain joins TRBV5-4 to TRBJ2-7; D not certain. The CDR3 runs to 12 residues. Trimming pared 4 bases from V and 2 bases from J, leaving 7 bases between. Germline V gene data show CDR1 as SGHNT and CDR2 as YYREEE (reference sequence). The complete variable domain, with remaining parts taken from reference TRBV5-4 and TRBJ2-7, reads ETGVTQSPTHLIKTRGQQVTLRCSSQSGHNTVSWYQQALGQGPQFIFQYYREEENGRGNFPPRFSGLQFPNYSSELNVNALELDDSALYLCASSLGAYEQYFGPGTRLTVT.

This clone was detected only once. The CDR3 nucleotides read TGTGCCAGCAGCTCTCACTTAGCGGGGGGCCCAGATACGCAGTATTTT. This encodes CASSSHLAGGPDTQYF. The chain links TRBV7-9 to TRBJ2-3; 10 bases agree with TRBD2. The ends lost 4 bases at V and 4 bases at J; junction bases unmatched: 8. The CDR3 runs to 16 residues. In germline, CDR1 is SEHNR, CDR2 FQNEAQ (reference sequence).

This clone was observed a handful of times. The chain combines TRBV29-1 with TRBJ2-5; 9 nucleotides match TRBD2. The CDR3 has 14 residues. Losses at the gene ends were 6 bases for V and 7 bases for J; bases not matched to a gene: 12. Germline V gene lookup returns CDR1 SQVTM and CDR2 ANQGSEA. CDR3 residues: CSVHRLAVRGTQYF. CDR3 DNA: TGCAGCGTACATCGACTAGCGGTTCGTGGGACCCAGTACTTC.

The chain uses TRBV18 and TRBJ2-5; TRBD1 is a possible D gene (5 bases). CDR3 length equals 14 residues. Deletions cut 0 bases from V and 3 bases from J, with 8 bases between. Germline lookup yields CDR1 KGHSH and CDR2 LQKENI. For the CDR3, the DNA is TGTGCCAGCTCACCACCGGGGCTGAAAGAGACCCAGTACTTC. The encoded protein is CASSPPGLKETQYF.

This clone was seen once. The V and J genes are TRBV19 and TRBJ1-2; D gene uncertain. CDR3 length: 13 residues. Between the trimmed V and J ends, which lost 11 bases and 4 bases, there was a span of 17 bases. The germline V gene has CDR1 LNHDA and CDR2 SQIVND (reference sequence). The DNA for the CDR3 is TGTGCCTCCTACCCCGGCACACCCTATGGCTACACCTTC. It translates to CASYPGTPYGYTF.